The rows below give T cell receptor beta chains drawn from one sample of a study of CD8 T cell repertoires and HIV-1 epitope variants. Sequenced by immunoSEQ multiplex PCR; TCRdb stores in-frame clones only, minus some. The profile shows approximately 90,000 clones, roughly four fifths of them singletons. The specimen sequenced was uncultured baseline CD8+ T cells from peripheral blood mononuclear cells (PBMCs). Receptor source: a male donor with HIV. Both conserved end residues are part of each CDR3. The D gene is left open where the match is weak. Clone size is given for some rows only: seen once, a few or many times, or a class if the clone is expanded.

TRBV25-1	NA	NA	TRBJ1-1	CASSVDRFTEAFF	TGTGCCAGCAGTGTAGACAGATTCACTGAAGCTTTCTTT
TRBV2	NA	NA	TRBJ1-3	CASTQSRGMGGNTIYF	TGTGCCAGCACCCAGAGCCGGGGGATGGGGGGAAACACCATATATTTT
TRBV21-1	NA	NA	TRBJ1-1	CASNETGGSGMNTEAFF	TGTGCCAGCAACGAAACAGGGGGCAGTGGGATGAACACTGAAGCTTTCTTT
TRBV4-3	NA	NA	TRBJ1-2	CASSQSWQQVYYGYTF	TGCGCCAGCAGCCAATCTTGGCAGCAAGTCTACTATGGCTACACCTTC
TRBV6-5	NA	NA	TRBJ2-3	CASSRLDTQYF	TGTGCCAGCAGCCGACTAGATACGCAGTATTTT
TRBV19	few	NA	TRBJ1-1	CASLIITGSSTEAFF	TGTGCCAGCCTAATTATTACAGGGAGTAGCACTGAAGCTTTCTTT
TRBV19	NA	TRBD1	TRBJ2-3	CASRTSTGTGGGDTQYF	TGTGCCAGTAGAACATCGACCGGGACAGGGGGCGGTGATACGCAGTATTTT
TRBV30	NA	NA	TRBJ1-5	CAWSVRVGQPQHF	TGTGCCTGGAGTGTAAGGGTTGGGCAGCCCCAGCATTTT
TRBV19	NA	TRBD1	TRBJ2-7	CASRLRTGDYEQYF	TGTGCCAGTAGGCTTCGGACAGGGGACTACGAGCAGTACTTC
TRBV5-6	few	NA	TRBJ1-5	CASSSGFNQPQHF	TGTGCCAGCAGTTCCGGGTTCAATCAGCCCCAGCATTTT